These T cell receptor beta chains were read from a single sample in a study of cytomegalovirus exposure and HLA in healthy donors. Clones were sequenced by immunoSEQ multiplex PCR, and TCRdb holds only the in-frame ones, with some missing. Of more than 85,000 clones listed, approximately 70% are singletons. The sequenced material came from PBMCs. These receptor sequences come from a woman between 50 and 59 years old in good health and CMV-seropositive. The CDR3 runs from the conserved cysteine through the conserved F or W. Fields, in order: clone size, J gene, D gene, V gene, CDR3 protein, CDR3 DNA. A D gene is named only where the DNA matches it firmly. Expanded clones get a size class; other rows say once, few or many, or leave the size out.

size: -
J: TRBJ1-2
D: -
V: TRBV19
CDR3: CASSMEGRGYTF
DNA: TGTGCCAGTAGTATGGAGGGCAGGGGCTACACCTTC

size: -
J: TRBJ2-5
D: -
V: TRBV7-9
CDR3: CASSLPSGETQYF
DNA: TGTGCCAGCAGCTTACCCTCCGGAGAGACCCAGTACTTC

size: -
J: TRBJ2-2
D: -
V: TRBV10-1
CDR3: CASSESRGADTGELFF
DNA: TGCGCCAGCAGTGAGTCACGAGGAGCCGACACCGGGGAGCTGTTTTTT

size: few
J: TRBJ1-2
D: TRBD1
V: TRBV28
CDR3: CASTKSRTGYRGGDGYTF
DNA: TGTGCCAGCACCAAGAGCCGGACAGGTTATCGCGGAGGGGATGGCTACACCTTC

size: -
J: TRBJ2-1
D: TRBD2
V: TRBV19
CDR3: CASSFGTSGTNEQFF
DNA: TGTGCCAGTAGTTTCGGGACTAGCGGGACTAATGAGCAGTTCTTC

size: -
J: TRBJ1-1
D: -
V: TRBV10-3
CDR3: CAISNSGETEAFF
DNA: TGTGCCATCAGCAATTCAGGGGAAACTGAAGCTTTCTTT

size: -
J: TRBJ1-1
D: -
V: TRBV6-1
CDR3: CASRPDRTLNTEAFF
DNA: TGTGCCAGCAGGCCAGACAGAACCCTGAACACTGAAGCTTTCTTT

size: few
J: TRBJ2-3
D: -
V: TRBV2
CDR3: CASSALGGRTDTQYF
DNA: TGTGCCAGCAGTGCATTAGGGGGTCGCACAGATACGCAGTATTTT

size: -
J: TRBJ1-1
D: -
V: TRBV19
CDR3: CASSMRSGDTEAFF
DNA: TGTGCCAGTAGTATGCGTTCAGGGGACACTGAAGCTTTCTTT

size: -
J: TRBJ1-4
D: -
V: TRBV7-9
CDR3: CASSSTGSTNEKLFF
DNA: TGTGCCAGCAGCTCTACAGGGTCAACTAATGAAAAACTGTTTTTT

size: few
J: TRBJ2-5
D: TRBD2
V: TRBV28
CDR3: CASSLRTGRTRPQYF
DNA: TGTGCCAGCAGTTTACGTACGGGACGGACTAGGCCCCAGTACTTC

size: -
J: TRBJ2-1
D: -
V: TRBV7-9
CDR3: CASSLASGTSNEQFF
DNA: TGTGCCAGCAGCTTAGCGTCGGGTACCTCCAATGAGCAGTTCTTC

size: -
J: TRBJ2-7
D: TRBD2
V: TRBV5-4
CDR3: CASTRGGLVPYEQYF
DNA: TGTGCCAGCACCCGGGGGGGATTAGTACCCTACGAGCAGTACTTC

size: -
J: TRBJ2-1
D: TRBD2
V: TRBV9
CDR3: CASTTPGLRNEQFF
DNA: TGTGCCAGCACAACGCCGGGACTACGCAATGAGCAGTTCTTC

size: -
J: TRBJ2-7
D: TRBD2
V: TRBV14
CDR3: CASSQEGTSGSRYEQYF
DNA: TGTGCCAGCAGCCAAGAGGGGACTAGCGGGAGTCGATACGAGCAGTACTTC

size: -
J: TRBJ2-7
D: TRBD2
V: TRBV27
CDR3: CASAPAGDPYEQYF
DNA: TGTGCCAGCGCCCCCGCGGGAGACCCCTACGAGCAGTACTTC

size: -
J: TRBJ1-1
D: -
V: TRBV2
CDR3: CASKEIANTEAFF
DNA: TGTGCCAGCAAGGAAATAGCGAACACTGAAGCTTTCTTT

size: -
J: TRBJ2-7
D: -
V: TRBV6-5
CDR3: CASSHSGREQYF
DNA: TGTGCCAGCAGCCACAGCGGGCGCGAGCAGTACTTC

size: few
J: TRBJ2-7
D: -
V: TRBV6-6
CDR3: CASTDRDYEQYF
DNA: TGTGCCAGCACCGACAGAGACTACGAGCAGTACTTC

size: few
J: TRBJ2-5
D: TRBD1
V: TRBV27
CDR3: CASSPFVRGGGETQYF
DNA: TGTGCCAGCAGCCCTTTCGTGAGAGGGGGCGGGGAGACCCAGTACTTC

size: few
J: TRBJ1-4
D: -
V: TRBV9
CDR3: CASSVGVREKLFF
DNA: TGTGCCAGCAGCGTAGGAGTGCGGGAAAAACTGTTTTTT

size: -
J: TRBJ2-5
D: -
V: TRBV7-9
CDR3: CASSRGQASATQYF
DNA: TGTGCCAGCAGCCGCGGACAAGCTTCGGCGACCCAGTACTTC

size: -
J: TRBJ2-7
D: TRBD1
V: TRBV4-1
CDR3: CASSQGQGASYEQYF
DNA: TGCGCCAGCAGCCAAGGACAGGGGGCCTCCTACGAGCAGTACTTC

size: -
J: TRBJ2-3
D: TRBD1
V: TRBV19
CDR3: CASSILGGADTQYF
DNA: TGTGCCAGTAGTATCCTAGGGGGCGCAGATACGCAGTATTTT

size: -
J: TRBJ2-5
D: TRBD2
V: TRBV30
CDR3: CAWSTREGQETQYF
DNA: TGTGCCTGGAGTACGAGGGAGGGGCAAGAGACCCAGTACTTC

size: few
J: TRBJ1-2
D: -
V: TRBV29-1
CDR3: CSLGTQGGYTF
DNA: TGCAGCTTGGGGACACAAGGAGGCTACACCTTC

size: -
J: TRBJ2-7
D: TRBD1
V: TRBV9
CDR3: CASSVEQGPYEQYF
DNA: TGTGCCAGCAGCGTAGAACAGGGGCCTTACGAGCAGTACTTC

size: -
J: TRBJ2-5
D: TRBD2
V: TRBV7-7
CDR3: CASSLGRGEETQYF
DNA: TGTGCTAGCAGCCTCGGCCGGGGGGAAGAGACCCAGTACTTC

size: few
J: TRBJ2-7
D: -
V: TRBV2
CDR3: CASSEGPAYEQYF
DNA: TGTGCCAGCAGTGAAGGCCCAGCCTACGAGCAGTACTTC

size: -
J: TRBJ1-4
D: -
V: TRBV11-2
CDR3: CASSLQGTTNEKLFF
DNA: TGTGCCAGCAGCCTTCAGGGCACCACTAATGAAAAACTGTTTTTT

size: -
J: TRBJ2-5
D: -
V: TRBV10-3
CDR3: CAISEREGETQYF
DNA: TGTGCCATCAGTGAGCGGGAAGGGGAGACCCAGTACTTC

size: once
J: TRBJ2-2
D: -
V: TRBV7-2
CDR3: CASSLEDTQNTGELFF
DNA: TGTGCCAGCAGCTTAGAAGACACCCAGAACACCGGGGAGCTGTTTTTT

size: -
J: TRBJ2-1
D: TRBD2
V: TRBV5-6
CDR3: CASTLAGPNNEQFF
DNA: TGTGCCAGCACCCTAGCGGGACCCAACAATGAGCAGTTCTTC

size: few
J: TRBJ2-3
D: TRBD2
V: TRBV19
CDR3: CASRGGLVGSQYF
DNA: TGTGCCAGTAGGGGGGGACTAGTTGGGTCGCAGTATTTT

size: few
J: TRBJ2-7
D: TRBD2
V: TRBV27
CDR3: CASSTKTSAFSYEQYF
DNA: TGTGCCAGCAGTACAAAGACTAGCGCTTTCTCCTACGAGCAGTACTTC

size: once
J: TRBJ2-7
D: -
V: TRBV6-5
CDR3: CASRNGQVYEQYF
DNA: TGTGCCAGCAGGAACGGACAAGTCTACGAGCAGTACTTC

size: -
J: TRBJ1-2
D: -
V: TRBV6-1
CDR3: CASSVGRFGMVSRGYTF
DNA: TGTGCCAGCAGTGTAGGGAGGTTTGGTATGGTGAGCCGGGGCTACACCTTC

size: -
J: TRBJ2-7
D: -
V: TRBV25-1
CDR3: CASSEGALYEQYF
DNA: TGTGCCAGCAGTGAGGGGGCCCTCTACGAGCAGTACTTC

size: few
J: TRBJ2-7
D: -
V: TRBV2
CDR3: CASSESAIRGEQYF
DNA: TGTGCCAGCAGTGAGAGCGCGATTCGGGGCGAGCAGTACTTC

size: -
J: TRBJ2-5
D: TRBD1
V: TRBV5-1
CDR3: CASSLMGLGTGAAETQYF
DNA: TGCGCCAGCAGCTTGATGGGGTTGGGGACAGGGGCAGCGGAGACCCAGTACTTC

size: once
J: TRBJ1-2
D: -
V: TRBV4-1
CDR3: CASSQAFEAIGYTF
DNA: TGCGCCAGCAGCCAAGCTTTCGAGGCAATTGGCTACACCTTC

size: -
J: TRBJ1-1
D: -
V: TRBV6-5
CDR3: CASSYGQKNTEAFF
DNA: TGTGCCAGCAGTTACGGCCAGAAAAACACTGAAGCTTTCTTT